This T cell receptor beta chain was identified during a study of T cell changes during pregnancy in multiple sclerosis (dated by TCRdb to about 2019). Notes on the research overall: The study looked at changes in the T cell repertoire across pregnancy in women with multiple sclerosis.

V and J are truncated by 5 bases and 0 bases respectively, leaving an intervening sequence of 5 bases. The germline V gene encodes CDR1 MNHEY and CDR2 SMNVEV (reference sequence). The CDR3 runs 13 amino acids, cysteine and phenylalanine included. CDR3 DNA is the only sequence kept; it has 39 bases, read in frame from the first base. Note on this clone: There is no known antigen for this receptor. The sample holds no much larger clone one base away, and base qualities are not on file.

Library creation used the immunoSEQ multiplex PCR assay. The source is immuneACCESS, and TCRdb retained only in-frame sequences with V and J called. Part of the clones is not carried over; for the studies checked, unresolved V genes explain less than half of this, and the remainder is unexplained. A total of 70,000 to 95,000 clones appear in this sample, about 92% of them only once. Roughly 2.5% of the sample rests with the top ten. The clonotype was recovered from a female donor with multiple sclerosis, enrolled in a pregnancy study. Here the chain combines TRBV27 and TRBJ1-3, with no D gene named confidently. This sample comprised peripheral blood, obtained in the second trimester of pregnancy. The nucleotide sequence reads as follows: TGTGCCAGCAGTCCCTACTCTGGAAACACCATATATTTT. This is translated as CASSPYSGNTIYF.